This record looks at one T cell receptor beta chain sequence and its context. This sample stems from a study of control samples from healthy donors and cancer patients. Per germline, CDR1 SGHRS and CDR2 YFSETQ. Germline trimming cut 4 bases from V and 7 bases from J; bases unmatched to any gene: 11. The CDR3 consists of 15 residues. Measured with immunoSEQ multiplex PCR; TCRdb has only the in-frame clones, and not every one. The sample holds about 160,000 clones, about 90% seen once. This clonotype was obtained from a man aged 25 to 40 in good health. Input material: blood. The chain couples TRBV5-1 to TRBJ2-1, with TRBD2 matching over 7 bases. This CDR3 is CASSIRTSRVNEQFF. CDR3 in DNA: TGCGCCAGCAGCATCAGGACTAGTCGGGTAAATGAGCAGTTCTTC.